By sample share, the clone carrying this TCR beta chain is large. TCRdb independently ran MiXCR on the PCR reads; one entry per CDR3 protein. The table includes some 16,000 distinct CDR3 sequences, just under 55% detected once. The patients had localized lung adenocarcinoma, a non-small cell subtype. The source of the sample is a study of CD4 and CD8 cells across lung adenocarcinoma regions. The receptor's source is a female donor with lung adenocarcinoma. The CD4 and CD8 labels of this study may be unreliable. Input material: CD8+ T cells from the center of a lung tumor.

In DNA, the CDR3 is TGTGCCGCCTCTAAGATCTTCCAAGAGACCCAGTACTTC. Translation gives CAASKIFQETQYF. The chain has TRBV6-5 and TRBJ2-5; D unresolved. V lost 11 bases to trimming and J lost 1 base, with 14 bases between them. Per germline, CDR1 MNHEY and CDR2 SVGAGI. The CDR3 extends over 13 amino acids.